One sample yielded the 23 T cell receptor beta chains listed below, sequenced in a study of cytomegalovirus exposure and HLA in healthy donors. Using immunoSEQ multiplex PCR, the repertoire was profiled, and TCRdb retains in-frame clones only, with some absent. Of some 80,000 clones in the sample, 95% are singletons; the top ten hold 0.6% to 0.7%. Source material: PBMCs. The receptors were sampled from a woman aged 18-29 years in good health and CMV-seronegative.

The chain joins TRBV10-1 to TRBJ2-7; 9 positions match TRBD2. Germline CDR1 reads WNHNN; CDR2 reads SYGVQD (reference sequence). V shed 4 bases and J 2 bases; nucleotides not matched to a gene: 12. CDR3 length equals 17 residues. CDR3 protein: CASSAGLAGEGTYEQYF. CDR3 DNA sequence: TGCGCCAGCAGTGCGGGCTTAGCGGGAGAGGGGACCTACGAGCAGTACTTC.

The chain couples TRBV7-2 to TRBJ2-3; 7 bases fit TRBD2. Per the germline V gene, CDR1 is SGHTA and CDR2 is FQGNSA. The CDR3 runs to 13 residues. V shed 5 bases, J shed 5 bases, and the junction held 4 bases outside the gene matches. DNA for the CDR3: TGTGCCAGCAGCCCACTAGCGATAGATACGCAGTATTTT. This translates into CASSPLAIDTQYF.

This clone was counted a single time. The rearrangement links TRBV11-3 to TRBJ2-7, with 8 bases fitting TRBD1. With V trimmed by 8 bases and J by 0 bases, 15 bases remained unmatched. Germline V CDR1 and CDR2: SGHNT, YENEEA. The CDR3 spans 17 residues. In DNA form, the CDR3 reads TGTGCCAGCGATTTGATCTGGACAGGGCCCTACTCCTACGAGCAGTACTTC. Translating it yields CASDLIWTGPYSYEQYF.

CDR3 bases: TGTGCCAGTAGAGGAGTAGGGGATTCTAACTATGGCTACACCTTC. Its translation is CASRGVGDSNYGYTF. This sequence joins TRBV19 and TRBJ1-2; TRBD1 might be the D (5 bases). V lost 6 bases to trimming and J lost 0 bases, with 14 bases between them. The CDR3 has 15 residues. Germline V CDR1 and CDR2: LNHDA, SQIVND (reference sequence). The full variable domain, completed using reference TRBV19 and TRBJ1-2, is DGGITQSPKYLFRKEGQNVTLSCEQNLNHDAMYWYRQDPGQGLRLIYYSQIVNDFQKGDIAEGYSVSREKKESFPLTVTSAQKNPTAFYLCASRGVGDSNYGYTFGSGTRLTVV.

CDR3 region: CASSPPLENEQFF. The CDR3 DNA sequence: TGCGCCAGCAGCCCACCACTAGAAAATGAGCAGTTCTTC. J is TRBJ2-1 and V is TRBV4-1; possible D gene TRBD2, 5 bases. Trimming left V 4 bases short and J 7 bases short, with 11 bases between. This CDR3 is 13 amino acids long. Germline V gene lookup returns CDR1 MGHRA and CDR2 YSYEKL.

This chain links TRBV19 with TRBJ1-1, with D perhaps matching TRBD1 (6 bases). The V end lost 4 bases, the J end lost 0 bases, and 15 bases lay between the germline ends. CDR1 and CDR2 from the germline V gene are LNHDA and SQIVND (reference sequence). This CDR3 contains 16 residues. The CDR3 nucleotides are TGTGCCAGTAGTACCCAAGGACAGATACTGAACACTGAAGCTTTCTTT. It specifies CASSTQGQILNTEAFF. Together with reference TRBV19 and TRBJ1-1, the CDR3 gives the full variable domain: DGGITQSPKYLFRKEGQNVTLSCEQNLNHDAMYWYRQDPGQGLRLIYYSQIVNDFQKGDIAEGYSVSREKKESFPLTVTSAQKNPTAFYLCASSTQGQILNTEAFFGQGTRLTVV.

The chain uses TRBV28 and TRBJ2-5, with 8 bases lining up with TRBD1. Per the germline V gene, CDR1 is MDHEN and CDR2 is SYDVKM. This CDR3 has 15 residues. J lost 5 bases, V lost 7 bases, and 12 bases had no gene match. CDR3 nucleotides: TGTGCCAGCACCTACGCCGGGACAGGCGGCGAGACCCAGTACTTC. Amino acids: CASTYAGTGGETQYF.

In DNA form, the CDR3 reads TGTGCCAGCAGCCCCAGTAGCGGGAGGGCCCTCTACGAGCAGTACTTC. The encoded protein is CASSPSSGRALYEQYF. V is TRBV7-9 and J is TRBJ2-7, with 11 bases lining up with TRBD2. V shed 5 bases and J 3 bases; nucleotides not matched to a gene: 9. The CDR3 loop spans 16 amino acids. CDR1 and CDR2 (germline): SEHNR, FQNEAQ (reference sequence).

This chain uses TRBV10-2 with TRBJ2-3; 11 nucleotides line up with TRBD2. CDR3 length: 15 amino acids. V shed 6 bases, J shed 3 bases, and the junction held 5 bases outside the gene matches. Germline CDR1 is WSHSY and CDR2 is SAAADI. CDR3 sequence reads: CASSYTSGGTDTQYF. Written as DNA, the CDR3 is TGCGCCAGCAGCTACACTAGCGGGGGTACAGATACGCAGTATTTT.

V gene TRBV10-3 combines with J gene TRBJ2-3, with D possibly TRBD2 on 5 matching bases. Germline lookup yields CDR1 ENHRY and CDR2 SYGVKD. This CDR3 region has 15 residues. Trimming left V 0 bases short and J 2 bases short, with 9 bases between. CDR3: CAISESGETTDTQYF. In DNA form, the CDR3 reads TGTGCCATCAGTGAGTCCGGGGAAACCACAGATACGCAGTATTTT.

J is TRBJ2-5 and V is TRBV29-1, with TRBD2 identical over 10 bases. The length of the CDR3 is 14 residues. The V gene end was trimmed by 5 bases and the J gene end by 5 bases; junction bases not matched to a gene: 8. Germline V gene data show CDR1 as SQVTM and CDR2 as ANQGSEA. CDR3 protein: CSVSSGGVVETQYF. The CDR3 DNA sequence: TGCAGCGTTTCCAGCGGGGGGGTTGTGGAGACCCAGTACTTC.

The rearrangement links TRBV5-4 to TRBJ1-2, with TRBD1 matching over 8 bases. Germline V gene data show CDR1 as SGHNT and CDR2 as YYREEE (reference sequence). V lost 1 base and J lost 3; bases outside the gene matches: 2. The CDR3 runs 14 residues. The CDR3 is CASSLQGADYGYTF. The CDR3 region has the DNA TGTGCCAGCAGCTTGCAGGGGGCGGACTATGGCTACACCTTC. The full variable domain, rest sourced from reference TRBV5-4 and TRBJ1-2, is ETGVTQSPTHLIKTRGQQVTLRCSSQSGHNTVSWYQQALGQGPQFIFQYYREEENGRGNFPPRFSGLQFPNYSSELNVNALELDDSALYLCASSLQGADYGYTFGSGTRLTVV.

The rearrangement uses TRBV18 and TRBJ2-1; 7 bases align to TRBD1. Germline loops: CDR1 KGHSH, CDR2 LQKENI. The junction had 5 bases not matched to a gene; V was cut back by 1 base and J by 8 bases. The CDR3 length is 14 residues. The CDR3 spells CASSPLRDSHEQFF. CDR3 sequence (DNA): TGTGCCAGCTCACCACTAAGGGACAGCCATGAGCAGTTCTTC.

The rearrangement uses TRBV11-2 and TRBJ2-7; the D is unclear. The CDR3 consists of 11 residues. V was cut by 4 bases and J by 2 bases, with 3 bases left in between. Germline V gene sequence: CDR1 SGHAT, CDR2 FQNNGV. DNA for the CDR3: TGTGCCAGCAGCTCCGCCTACGAGCAGTACTTC. Its protein is CASSSAYEQYF.

The chain carries TRBV28 and TRBJ2-7; TRBD2 is a possible D gene (6 bases). Germline loops: CDR1 MDHEN, CDR2 SYDVKM. The CDR3 runs 14 residues. Trimming shortened V by 5 bases and J by 5 bases, and 16 bases separated the two germline ends. The CDR3 sequence: CASSPLVEGDEQYF. CDR3 in DNA: TGTGCCAGCAGTCCTCTGGTGGAGGGCGACGAGCAGTACTTC. The whole variable domain, filled in from reference TRBV28 and TRBJ2-7, reads DVKVTQSSRYLVKRTGEKVFLECVQDMDHENMFWYRQDPGLGLRLIYFSYDVKMKEKGDIPEGYSVSREKKERFSLILESASTNQTSMYLCASSPLVEGDEQYFGPGTRLTVT.

The CDR3 nucleotides are TGTGCCAGCAGCTTTTCGGGGGGGTTATATGGCTACACCTTC. Its protein product is CASSFSGGLYGYTF. The V call is TRBV5-6, the J call TRBJ1-2, with D possibly being TRBD1 (5 bases). The germline V gene has CDR1 SGHDT and CDR2 YYEEEE. The CDR3 consists of 14 residues. Trimming took 2 bases from V and 5 from J, leaving 13 bases between them.

The chain couples TRBV5-1 to TRBJ1-1; 8 bases line up with TRBD1. J lost 1 base, V lost 4 bases, and 3 bases had no gene match. This CDR3 contains 14 residues. Germline V CDR1 and CDR2: SGHRS, YFSETQ. The CDR3 sequence is CASSPGTGNTEAFF. For the CDR3, the DNA is TGCGCCAGCAGCCCAGGGACAGGGAACACTGAAGCTTTCTTT.

This chain uses TRBV5-1 with TRBJ2-3; no clear D gene. Trimming cost V 0 bases and J 1 base, with 9 bases left between them. Germline-derived CDR1 and CDR2 are SGHRS and YFSETQ. The CDR3 spans 15 residues. DNA of the CDR3: TGCGCCAGCAGCTTGGTGGGCGTGGGCACAGATACGCAGTATTTT. Translation: CASSLVGVGTDTQYF.

The chain couples TRBV11-2 to TRBJ2-2; possibly TRBD1 for D (5 bases). The germline V gene encodes CDR1 SGHAT and CDR2 FQNNGV. With 5 bases removed from V and 7 bases from J, the gap between germline ends came to 17 bases. The CDR3 runs to 15 residues. The CDR3 loop is CASSLSGPQGGELFF. The CDR3 nucleotides are TGTGCCAGCAGCCTATCAGGACCCCAGGGCGGGGAGCTGTTTTTT.

The V and J genes are TRBV6-1 and TRBJ2-4; 10 bases match TRBD1. CDR1 and CDR2 from the germline V gene are MNHNS and SASEGT. J was trimmed by 7 bases and V by 2 bases; bases with no gene match: 8. The CDR3 runs to 16 residues. The CDR3 reads CASSENPGQGSNIQYF. The DNA of the CDR3 is TGTGCCAGCAGTGAAAACCCGGGACAGGGGTCGAACATTCAGTACTTC.

The rearrangement links TRBV27 to TRBJ1-1; perhaps TRBD1 as D (6 bases). Trimming shortened V by 6 bases and J by 4 bases, and 18 bases separated the two germline ends. The CDR3 loop spans 15 amino acids. CDR1 is MNHEY, CDR2 SMNVEV, per germline (reference sequence). The chain's CDR3 is CASSSQQGKGTEAFF. Written as DNA, the CDR3 is TGTGCCAGCAGCTCCCAACAGGGAAAAGGCACTGAAGCTTTCTTT.

V usage is TRBV7-6 and J usage is TRBJ2-1; TRBD2 matches 11 bases. The CDR3 has 15 residues. CDR1 SGHVS and CDR2 FNYEAQ come from the germline V gene. The junction had 5 bases not matched to a gene; V was cut back by 3 bases and J by 7 bases. CDR3 sequence (DNA): TGTGCCAGCAGCTTCACTAGCGGGAGTAGGAATGAGCAGTTCTTC. As protein: CASSFTSGSRNEQFF.

The rearrangement uses TRBV4-3 and TRBJ1-4; D ambiguous. This CDR3 contains 16 residues. Trimming cost V 1 base and J 0 bases, with 9 bases left between them. Germline V gene data show CDR1 as LGHNA and CDR2 as YSLEER. CDR3 loop: CASSQVIGATNEKLFF. CDR3 nucleotides: TGCGCCAGCAGCCAAGTGATCGGTGCAACTAATGAAAAACTGTTTTTT.